The rows below give T cell receptor beta chains drawn from one sample of a study of beta chain features in type 1 diabetes. The repertoire was sequenced with immunoSEQ multiplex PCR; TCRdb's copy has only in-frame clones and lacks some. The data hold under 300,000 clones, with 25% to 30% observed a single time. The material sequenced was central memory CD4+ T cells from blood. These TCRs come from a man younger than 40 in good health. The CDR3 runs from the conserved cysteine through the conserved F or W. The D gene is left open where the match is weak. Clone size is not always given. Where it is, it says once, few, many or a class for expanded clones.

cdr3_nt: TGTGCCTGGAGTAGTCTGTTTAATGAGCAGTTCTTC; cdr3_aa: CAWSSLFNEQFF; j_call: TRBJ2-1; d_call: .; v_call: TRBV30; clone_size: .
cdr3_nt: TGTGCCAGCTCACGGAGGGGGGAAGCTTTCTTT; cdr3_aa: CASSRRGEAFF; j_call: TRBJ1-1; d_call: .; v_call: TRBV5-8; clone_size: few
cdr3_nt: TGCGCCAGCAGCTTGGGCTCTCCCTCCTACAATGAGCAGTTCTTC; cdr3_aa: CASSLGSPSYNEQFF; j_call: TRBJ2-1; d_call: .; v_call: TRBV5-1; clone_size: .
cdr3_nt: TGTGCCAGCAGCTTGATGGTAGGGGGGCCGGATACGCAGTATTTT; cdr3_aa: CASSLMVGGPDTQYF; j_call: TRBJ2-3; d_call: .; v_call: TRBV7-8; clone_size: .
cdr3_nt: TGTGCCAGCAGCTTAGGGGGCGCTGGGGCCAACGTCCTGACTTTC; cdr3_aa: CASSLGGAGANVLTF; j_call: TRBJ2-6; d_call: TRBD1; v_call: TRBV28; clone_size: .
cdr3_nt: TGTGCCAGCTCGGCGATGGGGGGGGACGAGCAGTACTTC; cdr3_aa: CASSAMGGDEQYF; j_call: TRBJ2-7; d_call: TRBD2; v_call: TRBV18; clone_size: .
cdr3_nt: TGTGCCAGCAGTCGTTTCTCAGCCCCCGGGACAGGTTACGAGCAGTACTTC; cdr3_aa: CASSRFSAPGTGYEQYF; j_call: TRBJ2-7; d_call: TRBD1; v_call: TRBV28; clone_size: many
cdr3_nt: TGTGCCAGCAGCTTGGATAGGGGAGAGACCTACAATGAGCAGTTCTTC; cdr3_aa: CASSLDRGETYNEQFF; j_call: TRBJ2-1; d_call: .; v_call: TRBV5-6; clone_size: .
cdr3_nt: TGTGCCAGCAGTGCACCGAGCCTCACCGGGGAGCTGTTTTTT; cdr3_aa: CASSAPSLTGELFF; j_call: TRBJ2-2; d_call: .; v_call: TRBV25-1; clone_size: many
cdr3_nt: TGTGCCAGCAGCTGGGGGGACCACCAAGAGACCCAGTACTTC; cdr3_aa: CASSWGDHQETQYF; j_call: TRBJ2-5; d_call: .; v_call: TRBV5-5; clone_size: .
cdr3_nt: TGTGCCAGCAGCACCCAGGGCTCTTGGGAGACCCAGTACTTC; cdr3_aa: CASSTQGSWETQYF; j_call: TRBJ2-5; d_call: .; v_call: TRBV14; clone_size: .
cdr3_nt: TGTGCCAGCAGTCCAGGGGGACCCGGAGCCAAAAACATTCAGTACTTC; cdr3_aa: CASSPGGPGAKNIQYF; j_call: TRBJ2-4; d_call: TRBD1; v_call: TRBV28; clone_size: many
cdr3_nt: TGCAGCGTTGCCCTAACCAGGGGTAGCGGGAGGACCGGGGAGCTGTTTTTT; cdr3_aa: CSVALTRGSGRTGELFF; j_call: TRBJ2-2; d_call: TRBD2; v_call: TRBV29-1; clone_size: .
cdr3_nt: TGCAGCGGGGCGACAGGGGGTGGCTACACCTTC; cdr3_aa: CSGATGGGYTF; j_call: TRBJ1-2; d_call: TRBD1; v_call: TRBV29-1; clone_size: .
cdr3_nt: TGTGCCAGCAGCTCGACGGGGCAGCCCCAGCATTTT; cdr3_aa: CASSSTGQPQHF; j_call: TRBJ1-5; d_call: .; v_call: TRBV7-2; clone_size: .
cdr3_nt: TGTGCAAGTCGCTTAAGGGCGACTAGGCGGGAGGGGAGGAATGAGCAGTTCTTC; cdr3_aa: CASRLRATRREGRNEQFF; j_call: TRBJ2-1; d_call: .; v_call: TRBV12-2; clone_size: many
cdr3_nt: TGCAGCGCCCGGGACAGGGGCCGGGAGACCCAGTACTTC; cdr3_aa: CSARDRGRETQYF; j_call: TRBJ2-5; d_call: TRBD1; v_call: TRBV29-1; clone_size: few